The 5 T cell receptor beta chains below come from one sample, sequenced in a study of CD8 T cells in Susac syndrome. When the RNA was reverse transcribed, random hexamers were used with an input of roughly 0.45 to 1 ug. Via MiXCR, TCRdb re-called the immunoSEQ multiplex PCR reads, giving one row per CDR3 protein. The table lists approximately 79,000 distinct CDR3 sequences, approximately 93% of them singletons. Sample: CD8+ T cells from PBMCs. The source of these receptors is a human donor with Susac syndrome.

V and J are TRBV11-2 and TRBJ2-1, with 9 nucleotides matching TRBD2. The germline CDR1 and CDR2 sequences are SGHAT and FQNNGV. This CDR3 region has 18 residues. The V segment lost 3 bases and the J segment 0 bases; nucleotides outside the gene matches: 9. This CDR3 reads CASSFLYLAGSSYNEQFF. The CDR3 nucleotides read TGTGCCAGCAGCTTCCTATACCTAGCGGGGAGCTCCTACAATGAGCAGTTCTTC.

V is TRBV3-1 and J is TRBJ2-1; TRBD2 agrees at 7 bases. The CDR3 covers 15 residues. The germline V gene encodes CDR1 LGHDT and CDR2 YNNKEL (reference sequence). After removal of 1 base from V and 5 bases from J, the junction contained 5 bases not matched to a gene. The DNA for the CDR3 is TGTGCCAGCAGCCAAGCTGCGGGAGCTCACAATGAGCAGTTCTTC. This codes for CASSQAAGAHNEQFF.

V and J are TRBV27 and TRBJ2-7, with TRBD2 identical over 10 bases. The CDR3 is 16 residues long. V lost 2 bases, J lost 4 bases, and 8 bases stayed unmatched. The germline V gene has CDR1 MNHEY and CDR2 SMNVEV (reference sequence). This chain's CDR3 is CASSLRPSGSLYEQYF. CDR3 bases: TGTGCCAGCAGTTTACGGCCTAGCGGGAGTCTGTACGAGCAGTACTTC.

The sample holds a few counts of this clonotype. This sequence joins TRBV13 and TRBJ2-7, with 11 nucleotides matching TRBD1. Trimming removed 5 bases from V and 2 bases from J; junction bases left unmatched: 5. The V gene's germline CDR1 is PRHDT and CDR2 FYEKMQ (reference sequence). The CDR3 is 15 residues long. The CDR3, as DNA: TGTGCCAGCAGCCTGGGGACAGGGGGAACCTACGAGCAGTACTTC. This encodes CASSLGTGGTYEQYF.

This clonotype appeared once. Compared with germline, one end of the junction differs, possibly owing to a read error. The V and J genes are TRBV12-3 or TRBV12-4 and TRBJ2-2, with a tentative D call TRBD2 (6 bases). The CDR3 is 14 amino acids. This chain's CDR3 is CASRGPTSVGGLFF. The CDR3 DNA follows: TGTGCCAGCAGGGGACCAACGTCTGTCGGGGGGCTGTTTTTT.